This T cell receptor (beta chain) is from a study of blood T cell repertoires in COVID-19. Across the study: Specimens from acute and convalescent COVID-19 originated in the United States, Italy and Spain.

Only in-frame clones appear in the TCRdb table, and some are missing; sequencing was by immunoSEQ multiplex PCR. This table holds 25,000 to 35,000 clones, over 75% found once. With regard to this clone: At one of its ends the junction is not consistent with the germline gene, which may arise from a read error.

This TCR was sampled from a man aged 65-85 years with active COVID-19. The material sequenced was peripheral blood.

The CDR3 sequence is CASSFLGTGNF. The CDR3 DNA is TGTGCCAGCAGTTTCCTCGGGACAGGAAACTTC. This rearrangement joins TRBV6-5 to TRBJ2-5, with 8 bases aligning to TRBD1. The CDR3 spans 11 residues. Germline values: CDR1 MNHEY, CDR2 SVGAGI.